The source of this TCR beta chain is a study of blood T cell repertoires in COVID-19. CDR1 is SGDLS and CDR2 is YYNGEE in the germline V gene. Trimming removed 2 bases from V and 3 bases from J; junction bases left unmatched: 9. The CDR3 runs 17 residues. The method was immunoSEQ multiplex PCR; TCRdb's version includes in-frame clones alone and lacks a portion of them. The sample has about 220,000 clones; around 82% are singletons. V gene TRBV9 combines with J gene TRBJ2-2; 8 bases are shared with TRBD2. The sequenced material came from PBMCs or T cells enriched from blood (not recorded which). The TCR was taken from a woman aged 40-49 years who had been exposed to COVID-19. The CDR3 is CASSVPRGGPDTGELFF. For the CDR3, the DNA is TGTGCCAGCAGCGTGCCCCGGGGGGGCCCGGACACCGGGGAGCTGTTTTTT.